This note documents a single T cell receptor (beta chain) sequence. As yet, its antigen is unknown. Sorting gave populations that all exceeded 98% purity. These data belong to a study of beta chain features in type 1 diabetes. Since all of the isolated RNA was reverse transcribed, expressed TCRB transcripts were what got sequenced. Sequencing was performed with immunoSEQ multiplex PCR; in TCRdb, only in-frame clones are kept and a portion is missing. The sample yields around 500,000 clones, around 10% seen once. Overall study findings and caveats: Among patients with Type 1 diabetes, TCRB CDR3s were moderately but significantly shorter in every one of the four CD4+ subsets. In these data, an HLA type influence on TCRB rearrangement remained unresolved.

Germline CDR1 is SGDLS and CDR2 is YYNGEE. The CDR3 loop spans 14 amino acids. With 3 bases removed from V and 0 bases from J, the gap between germline ends came to 8 bases. This clonotype was obtained from a woman younger than 35 in good health. The V call is TRBV9, the J call TRBJ2-3, with D uncertain. Sample: naive CD4+ T cells from blood. Here the CDR3 DNA reads TGTGCCAGCAGCGATCCTTCTAGCACAGATACGCAGTATTTT. Encoded protein: CASSDPSSTDTQYF.